This section outlines one TCR beta chain sequence together with its context. Measured with immunoSEQ multiplex PCR; TCRdb has only the in-frame clones, and not every one. This sample has 100,000 to 150,000 clones; around 87% occur once, and the top ten carry 13%. Every patient had mismatch repair deficiency by PCR or immunohistochemistry. TCRs were sequenced from a few patients responding to pembrolizumab. This sample is part of a study of PD-1 blockade in mismatch repair-deficient tumors. Study in general: Enrolled about 2013-2017, patients had progressing, pretreated mismatch repair-deficient cancers of around 12 types.

The clonotype comes from an adult with mismatch repair-deficient cancer. The sequenced sample was peripheral blood, obtained 44 weeks after starting pembrolizumab.

The CDR3, as DNA: TGTGCCATCAGTGAGACTAGCTCAGGGACCTACGAGCAGTACTTC. Residues: CAISETSSGTYEQYF. This chain uses TRBV10-3 with TRBJ2-7; possibly TRBD2 for D (6 bases). CDR1 is ENHRY and CDR2 is SYGVKD in the germline V gene. The CDR3 sequence is 15 residues long. The ends were cut back, 2 bases at V and 2 bases at J, with 13 bases in the middle.